This T cell receptor beta chain was found in a study of OX40 agonist ivuxolimab in advanced cancers. This table comes from immunoSEQ multiplex PCR, and its TCRdb copy is limited to in-frame clones, with some not included. There are under 70,000 clones in the sample; approximately 90% occur only once, and over 1% lies in the top ten. The sample in question was CD4+ or CD8+ T cells sorted from blood, obtained in a trial of the OX40 agonist ivuxolimab. The source of these receptors is an adult with an advanced solid tumor such as melanoma, head and neck, liver or kidney cancer.

This clone showed up just a few times. The rearrangement links TRBV7-2 to TRBJ2-7; D is uncertain. This CDR3 is built from 12 residues. Germline lookup yields CDR1 SGHTA and CDR2 FQGNSA. V was trimmed by 1 base and J by 6 bases, leaving 7 bases between them. This CDR3 is CASSLDSPEQYF. Here the CDR3 DNA reads TGTGCCAGCAGCTTAGATAGCCCCGAGCAGTACTTC.